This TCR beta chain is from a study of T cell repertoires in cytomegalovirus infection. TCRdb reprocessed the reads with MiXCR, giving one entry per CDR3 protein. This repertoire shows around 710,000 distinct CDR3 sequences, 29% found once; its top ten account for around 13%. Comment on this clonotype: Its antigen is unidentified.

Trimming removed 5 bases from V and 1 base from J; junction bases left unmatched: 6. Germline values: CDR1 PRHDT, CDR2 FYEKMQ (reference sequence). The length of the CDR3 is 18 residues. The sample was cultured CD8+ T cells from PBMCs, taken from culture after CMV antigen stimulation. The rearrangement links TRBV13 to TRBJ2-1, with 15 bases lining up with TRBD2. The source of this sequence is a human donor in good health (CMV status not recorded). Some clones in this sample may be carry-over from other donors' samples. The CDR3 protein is CASSPAGTSGGSYNEQFF. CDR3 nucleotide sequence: TGTGCCAGCAGCCCCGCGGGGACTAGCGGGGGGTCCTACAATGAGCAGTTCTTC.